This is a list of T cell receptor beta chains from one sample in a study of shared clonotypes between healthy human individuals. Repertoires were generated with immunoSEQ multiplex PCR, while TCRdb's copy carries only in-frame clones and drops some. The sample contains around 690,000 clones, less than 95% of which appear only once. The sequenced material came from memory CD8+ T cells from PBMCs. These receptors were obtained from a man between 18 and 29 years old in good health. Some clones in this sample may be carry-over from other donors' samples. CDR3s include the opening cysteine and the closing phenylalanine or tryptophan. D genes are given only for firm matches. Some rows mark clone size as missing; the rest say once, few, many or name a class of expanded clone.

abundance: NA; v_gene: TRBV16; j_gene: TRBJ1-5; d_gene: NA; CDR3aa: CASSQGVVPGRDSNQPQHF; CDR3nt: TGTGCCAGCAGCCAGGGCGTGGTGCCAGGTCGTGATAGCAATCAGCCCCAGCATTTT
abundance: NA; v_gene: TRBV7-9; j_gene: TRBJ1-1; d_gene: NA; CDR3aa: CASSPSREAFF; CDR3nt: TGTGCCAGCAGCCCCTCCCGTGAAGCTTTCTTT
abundance: NA; v_gene: TRBV19; j_gene: TRBJ2-7; d_gene: NA; CDR3aa: CASGDPSSYEQYF; CDR3nt: TGTGCCAGTGGGGACCCTTCTTCCTACGAGCAGTACTTC
abundance: NA; v_gene: TRBV7-9; j_gene: TRBJ1-4; d_gene: NA; CDR3aa: CASTPATVGEKLFF; CDR3nt: TGTGCCAGCACCCCGGCAACCGTGGGGGAAAAACTGTTTTTT
abundance: NA; v_gene: TRBV27; j_gene: TRBJ2-1; d_gene: NA; CDR3aa: CASSLREGGGNEQFF; CDR3nt: TGTGCCAGCAGCCTCAGGGAGGGAGGGGGCAATGAGCAGTTCTTC
abundance: NA; v_gene: TRBV29-1; j_gene: TRBJ2-7; d_gene: TRBD1; CDR3aa: CSVEAGTDTYEQYF; CDR3nt: TGCAGCGTTGAGGCCGGGACAGATACCTACGAGCAGTACTTC
abundance: once; v_gene: TRBV7-8; j_gene: TRBJ1-2; d_gene: NA; CDR3aa: CASSLAVGLDYGYTF; CDR3nt: TGTGCCAGCAGCTTAGCGGTGGGCTTGGACTATGGCTACACCTTC
abundance: NA; v_gene: TRBV21-1; j_gene: TRBJ1-6; d_gene: NA; CDR3aa: CASSKFSDSPLHF; CDR3nt: TGTGCCAGCAGCAAATTTTCGGATTCACCCCTCCACTTT
abundance: NA; v_gene: TRBV9; j_gene: TRBJ2-4; d_gene: NA; CDR3aa: CASSPGPLRGLAKNIQYF; CDR3nt: TGTGCCAGCAGCCCAGGTCCTCTTAGGGGACTAGCCAAAAACATTCAGTACTTC
abundance: NA; v_gene: TRBV5-5; j_gene: TRBJ2-7; d_gene: NA; CDR3aa: CASSLGQNSYEQYF; CDR3nt: TGTGCCAGCAGCTTGGGACAGAACTCCTACGAGCAGTACTTC
abundance: NA; v_gene: TRBV7-9; j_gene: TRBJ2-7; d_gene: NA; CDR3aa: CASSTYDRYEQYF; CDR3nt: TGTGCCAGCAGCACTTACGACAGATACGAGCAGTACTTC
abundance: NA; v_gene: TRBV6-5; j_gene: TRBJ2-1; d_gene: TRBD1; CDR3aa: CASSYRGPRNEQFF; CDR3nt: TGTGCCAGCAGTTACAGGGGGCCCCGCAATGAGCAGTTCTTC
abundance: NA; v_gene: TRBV2; j_gene: TRBJ1-2; d_gene: TRBD1; CDR3aa: CASRDREYGYTF; CDR3nt: TGTGCCAGCAGGGACAGGGAATATGGCTACACCTTC
abundance: NA; v_gene: TRBV10-3; j_gene: TRBJ2-2; d_gene: TRBD1; CDR3aa: CATIQNPGTDSGELFF; CDR3nt: TGTGCCACTATCCAGAACCCCGGGACAGACAGCGGGGAGCTGTTTTTT
abundance: NA; v_gene: TRBV5-8; j_gene: TRBJ2-7; d_gene: NA; CDR3aa: CASSFGGRLSYEQYF; CDR3nt: TGTGCCAGCAGCTTTGGGGGTCGGCTTTCCTACGAGCAGTACTTC
abundance: NA; v_gene: TRBV27; j_gene: TRBJ1-2; d_gene: TRBD1; CDR3aa: CASSLTGANYGYTF; CDR3nt: TGTGCCAGCAGTTTGACAGGGGCTAACTATGGCTACACCTTC
abundance: NA; v_gene: TRBV4-1; j_gene: TRBJ2-5; d_gene: NA; CDR3aa: CASSQDRDDLQETQYF; CDR3nt: TGCGCCAGCAGCCAAGATCGGGACGACCTACAAGAGACCCAGTACTTC
abundance: NA; v_gene: TRBV7-8; j_gene: TRBJ2-1; d_gene: NA; CDR3aa: CASSVDWGPEQFF; CDR3nt: TGTGCCAGCAGCGTAGACTGGGGGCCGGAGCAGTTCTTC
abundance: NA; v_gene: TRBV2; j_gene: TRBJ2-7; d_gene: TRBD1; CDR3aa: CASSDGTGNDEQYF; CDR3nt: TGTGCCAGCAGCGACGGGACAGGGAATGACGAGCAGTACTTC
abundance: NA; v_gene: TRBV27; j_gene: TRBJ2-7; d_gene: NA; CDR3aa: CASSLTAGSYEQYF; CDR3nt: TGTGCCAGCAGTTTAACGGCGGGTTCCTACGAGCAGTACTTC
abundance: NA; v_gene: TRBV28; j_gene: TRBJ2-3; d_gene: NA; CDR3aa: CASSLSRQGTDTQYF; CDR3nt: TGTGCCAGCAGTTTATCCCGACAGGGCACAGATACGCAGTATTTT
abundance: few; v_gene: TRBV2; j_gene: TRBJ1-5; d_gene: NA; CDR3aa: CASSEAGGWGQPQHF; CDR3nt: TGTGCCAGCAGTGAAGCCGGGGGATGGGGTCAGCCCCAGCATTTT
abundance: NA; v_gene: TRBV7-9; j_gene: TRBJ1-2; d_gene: NA; CDR3aa: CASSSTRGGYGYTF; CDR3nt: TGTGCCAGCAGCTCAACTCGCGGGGGCTATGGCTACACCTTC
abundance: NA; v_gene: TRBV7-2; j_gene: TRBJ2-7; d_gene: NA; CDR3aa: CASSPIEPYEQYF; CDR3nt: TGTGCCAGCAGCCCGATCGAGCCTTACGAGCAGTACTTC
abundance: NA; v_gene: TRBV11-2; j_gene: TRBJ2-4; d_gene: NA; CDR3aa: CASSLLGRVGDIQYF; CDR3nt: TGTGCCAGCAGCTTATTGGGCAGGGTTGGGGACATTCAGTACTTC
abundance: NA; v_gene: TRBV28; j_gene: TRBJ1-5; d_gene: TRBD1; CDR3aa: CASTVGQGFRQPQHF; CDR3nt: TGTGCCAGCACTGTGGGACAGGGTTTCCGACAGCCCCAGCATTTT
abundance: NA; v_gene: TRBV18; j_gene: TRBJ1-5; d_gene: NA; CDR3aa: CASSPDSSFQPQHF; CDR3nt: TGTGCCAGCTCACCGGACAGCTCATTTCAGCCCCAGCATTTT
abundance: NA; v_gene: TRBV21-1; j_gene: TRBJ2-7; d_gene: NA; CDR3aa: CASSKRRDREYQDYEQYF; CDR3nt: TGTGCCAGCAGCAAACGCCGGGACAGGGAGTATCAGGACTACGAGCAGTACTTC
abundance: NA; v_gene: TRBV7-3; j_gene: TRBJ1-1; d_gene: TRBD1; CDR3aa: CASSLTGGTEAFF; CDR3nt: TGTGCCAGCAGCTTGACAGGGGGCACTGAAGCTTTCTTT
abundance: NA; v_gene: TRBV7-9; j_gene: TRBJ2-1; d_gene: NA; CDR3aa: CASSLALSDNEQFF; CDR3nt: TGTGCCAGCAGCTTAGCATTGTCGGACAATGAGCAGTTCTTC
abundance: NA; v_gene: TRBV19; j_gene: TRBJ2-1; d_gene: NA; CDR3aa: CASSIGTANEQFF; CDR3nt: TGTGCCAGTAGTATCGGGACGGCCAATGAGCAGTTCTTC
abundance: NA; v_gene: TRBV6-5; j_gene: TRBJ2-2; d_gene: TRBD2; CDR3aa: CATSALREGGELFF; CDR3nt: TGTGCCACCTCGGCCCTGCGGGAGGGCGGGGAGCTGTTTTTT
abundance: NA; v_gene: TRBV7-9; j_gene: TRBJ2-7; d_gene: NA; CDR3aa: CASSRGDSSYEQYF; CDR3nt: TGTGCCAGCAGTAGGGGGGATAGCTCCTACGAGCAGTACTTC
abundance: NA; v_gene: TRBV7-9; j_gene: TRBJ2-1; d_gene: TRBD2; CDR3aa: CASSLSAGGPSNEQFF; CDR3nt: TGTGCCAGCAGCTTATCAGCGGGAGGGCCTAGCAATGAGCAGTTCTTC